These 18 T cell receptor beta chains share one sample of origin, sequenced in a study of T cell repertoires in cytomegalovirus infection. No antigens are known for them. One entry per CDR3 protein, called by TCRdb with MiXCR from the reads. The sample includes approximately 1,000,000 distinct CDR3 sequences, roughly 30% of them seen just once. Specimen: cultured CD8+ T cells from PBMCs, collected from culture after CMV antigen stimulation. Receptors were obtained from a human donor in good health (CMV status not recorded). Some clones in this sample may be carry-over from other donors' samples.

This clonotype was observed at least ten times. The genes are TRBV7-2 and TRBJ2-1; D remains unclear. The CDR3 is made up of 11 amino acids. Germline-derived CDR1 and CDR2 are SGHTA and FQGNSA. The V end lost 4 bases, the J end lost 8 bases, and 6 bases lay between the germline ends. CDR3 nucleotides: TGTGCCAGCAGCTACATCGATGAGCAGTTCTTC. It specifies CASSYIDEQFF.

The rearrangement uses TRBV5-4 and TRBJ2-3; perhaps TRBD2 as D (7 bases). V was shortened by 4 bases and J by 2 bases, with 17 bases between the two germline ends. The CDR3 totals 16 residues. CDR1 and CDR2 (germline): SGHNT, YYREEE (reference sequence). The CDR3 DNA follows: TGTGCCAGCAGCCTCAGGAGGGGGGGCCCCACAGATACGCAGTATTTT. Translation: CASSLRRGGPTDTQYF.

As to this clonotype: One end of the junction fails to match germline, which may point to a read error. This chain uses TRBV4-1 with TRBJ1-1; D not certain. Germline values: CDR1 MGHRA, CDR2 YSYEKL. The CDR3 spans 13 residues. This chain's CDR3 is CANSHVRDTEAFF. The CDR3 bases are TGCGCCAACAGCCATGTGAGGGACACTGAAGCTTTCTTT.

This rearrangement joins TRBV11-3 to TRBJ2-3; D unresolved. V gave up 5 bases and J gave up 7 bases, with 10 bases separating them. Per germline, CDR1 SGHNT and CDR2 YENEEA. CDR3 length: 12 residues. CDR3 sequence (DNA): TGTGCCAGCAGCCCCTCCACGAATACGCAGTATTTT. It encodes CASSPSTNTQYF. Looking up the rest from reference TRBV11-3 and TRBJ2-3 gives the full variable domain: EAGVVQSPRYKIIEKKQPVAFWCNPISGHNTLYWYLQNLGQGPELLIRYENEEAVDDSQLPKDRFSAERLKGVDSTLKIQPAELGDSAVYLCASSPSTNTQYFGPGTRLTVL.

This clonotype was seen ten or more times. The rearrangement uses TRBV7-2 and TRBJ1-5, with a tentative D call TRBD1 (6 bases). Germline-derived CDR1 and CDR2 are SGHTA and FQGNSA. This CDR3 is 16 amino acids long. V lost 5 bases and J lost 3, with 17 bases in between. The CDR3 DNA sequence: TGTGCCAGCAGCCGACCATGGGGGCTGCCCAATCAGCCCCAGCATTTT. Protein sequence: CASSRPWGLPNQPQHF.

At least ten counts were recorded for this clonotype. The chain uses TRBV7-6 and TRBJ2-1; 9 nucleotides agree with TRBD2. The CDR3 totals 16 residues. Germline CDR1 reads SGHVS; CDR2 reads FNYEAQ. V shed 2 bases and J 9 bases; nucleotides not matched to a gene: 11. In DNA form, the CDR3 reads TGTGCCAGCAGCTTATCTCAGGGCGGGGGGGTTATTGAGCAGTTCTTC. Protein: CASSLSQGGGVIEQFF.

The J gene is TRBJ2-5, the V gene TRBV7-6; 11 bases fit TRBD2. Germline V gene sequence: CDR1 SGHVS, CDR2 FNYEAQ. This CDR3 is built from 14 residues. The V and J ends lost 4 bases and 10 bases, in that order; junction bases with no gene match: 8. This CDR3 is CASSSNGLAGHQYF. In DNA, the CDR3 is TGTGCCAGCAGCTCCAATGGACTAGCGGGCCACCAGTACTTC.

The chain combines TRBV20-1 with TRBJ1-1; possibly TRBD1 for D (6 bases). The CDR3 extends over 16 amino acids. Germline V gives CDR1 DFQATT, CDR2 SNEGSKA (reference sequence). Trimming pared 0 bases from V and 1 base from J, leaving 15 bases between. The chain's CDR3 is CSARDDGRGTNTEAFF. CDR3 DNA sequence: TGCAGTGCTAGAGATGACGGAAGGGGGACGAACACTGAAGCTTTCTTT.

The chain joins TRBV7-9 to TRBJ1-4; 8 nucleotides line up with TRBD1. V was pared by 4 bases and J by 4 bases, with 5 bases of the junction left unmatched. The CDR3 runs to 15 residues. CDR1 SEHNR and CDR2 FQNEAQ come from the germline V gene (reference sequence). The CDR3 coding sequence is TGTGCCAGCAGCTGGGTACAGGGGGATAATGAAAAACTGTTTTTT. Translation: CASSWVQGDNEKLFF.

V gene TRBV5-1 combines with J gene TRBJ2-1, with 9 nucleotides matching TRBD1. Germline CDR1 is SGHRS and CDR2 is YFSETQ. The length of the CDR3 is 13 residues. With 6 bases clipped from V and 7 bases from J, the junction kept 5 bases outside the gene matches. DNA for the CDR3: TGCGCCAGCACCCGGACAGGGGAGAATGAGCAGTTCTTC. Protein: CASTRTGENEQFF. The complete variable domain, with remaining parts taken from reference TRBV5-1 and TRBJ2-1, reads KAGVTQTPRYLIKTRGQQVTLSCSPISGHRSVSWYQQTPGQGLQFLFEYFSETQRNKGNFPGRFSGRQFSNSRSEMNVSTLELGDSALYLCASTRTGENEQFFGPGTRLTVL.

Ten or more counts support this clonotype. The CDR3 loop reads CASSLVQGSKNEKLFF. The CDR3 DNA follows: TGTGCCAGCAGCTTAGTTCAGGGGAGCAAGAATGAAAAACTGTTTTTT. The J gene is TRBJ1-4, the V gene TRBV7-2; D might be TRBD1 (6 bases). The CDR3 extends over 16 amino acids. With 1 base removed from V and 5 bases from J, the gap between germline ends came to 14 bases. CDR1 is SGHTA, CDR2 FQGNSA, per germline.

This clonotype has only a few counts. The V gene is TRBV4-1, the J gene TRBJ2-7, with D hard to call. This CDR3 is 13 amino acids long. Trimming pared 0 bases from V and 4 bases from J, leaving 7 bases between. The germline gives CDR1 MGHRA, CDR2 YSYEKL. DNA for the CDR3: TGCGCCAGCAGCCAAGAGGGTTTGTACGAGCAGTACTTC. The encoded protein is CASSQEGLYEQYF.

This clonotype was picked up a small number of times. This rearrangement joins TRBV6-2 or TRBV6-3 to TRBJ2-1, with TRBD1 identical over 9 bases. With 4 bases clipped from V and 7 bases from J, the junction kept 8 bases outside the gene matches. CDR1 and CDR2 from the germline V gene are MNHEY and SVGEGT. CDR3 length equals 15 residues. The CDR3: CASSLTGTGINEQFF. The CDR3 nucleotides read TGTGCCAGCAGTTTGACCGGGACAGGGATTAATGAGCAGTTCTTC.

This chain uses TRBV19 with TRBJ2-1, with TRBD1 identical over 9 bases. CDR3 length: 16 residues. The V gene end was trimmed by 1 base and the J gene end by 4 bases; junction bases not matched to a gene: 5. Germline CDR1 reads LNHDA; CDR2 reads SQIVND (reference sequence). The CDR3 DNA sequence: TGTGCCAGTAGTATAGGTACAGGGGGCTCTTACAATGAGCAGTTCTTC. Protein product: CASSIGTGGSYNEQFF.

The V call is TRBV5-4, the J call TRBJ2-3, with D possibly matching TRBD1 (6 bases). Germline-derived CDR1 and CDR2 are SGHNT and YYREEE (reference sequence). Trimming cost V 6 bases and J 5 bases, with 10 bases left between them. The CDR3 is made up of 12 amino acids. In nucleotides, the CDR3 is TGTGCCAGCACCACAGGGATAGATACGCAGTATTTT. Its protein is CASTTGIDTQYF.

This clonotype was picked up many times. The chain links TRBV7-8 to TRBJ2-7; D may be TRBD1 (6 bases). This CDR3 is built from 16 residues. V was pared by 1 base and J by 0 bases, with 13 bases between. Per germline, CDR1 SGHVS and CDR2 FQNEAQ. The CDR3 nucleotides are TGTGCCAGCAGCTTAGGAACAGGGTACTTCTCCTACGAGCAGTACTTC. This gives the protein CASSLGTGYFSYEQYF.

The sample holds many counts of this clonotype. V usage is TRBV7-2 and J usage is TRBJ2-7, with 10 bases aligning to TRBD2. Germline lookup yields CDR1 SGHTA and CDR2 FQGNSA. The CDR3 runs to 15 residues. The V segment lost 6 bases and the J segment 5 bases; nucleotides outside the gene matches: 10. CDR3 DNA sequence: TGTGCCAGCAGTCCTTCTAGCGGGGGAGGCCACGAGCAGTACTTC. This encodes CASSPSSGGGHEQYF.

The chain employs TRBV6-5 and TRBJ2-1; 7 nucleotides line up with TRBD1. The trim removed 3 bases at V and 7 bases at J, leaving 3 bases unmatched. The CDR3 consists of 13 residues. From germline, CDR1 is MNHEY and CDR2 SVGAGI. CDR3 in DNA: TGTGCCAGCAGTTATGACAGGGCTAATGAGCAGTTCTTC. It yields the protein CASSYDRANEQFF.